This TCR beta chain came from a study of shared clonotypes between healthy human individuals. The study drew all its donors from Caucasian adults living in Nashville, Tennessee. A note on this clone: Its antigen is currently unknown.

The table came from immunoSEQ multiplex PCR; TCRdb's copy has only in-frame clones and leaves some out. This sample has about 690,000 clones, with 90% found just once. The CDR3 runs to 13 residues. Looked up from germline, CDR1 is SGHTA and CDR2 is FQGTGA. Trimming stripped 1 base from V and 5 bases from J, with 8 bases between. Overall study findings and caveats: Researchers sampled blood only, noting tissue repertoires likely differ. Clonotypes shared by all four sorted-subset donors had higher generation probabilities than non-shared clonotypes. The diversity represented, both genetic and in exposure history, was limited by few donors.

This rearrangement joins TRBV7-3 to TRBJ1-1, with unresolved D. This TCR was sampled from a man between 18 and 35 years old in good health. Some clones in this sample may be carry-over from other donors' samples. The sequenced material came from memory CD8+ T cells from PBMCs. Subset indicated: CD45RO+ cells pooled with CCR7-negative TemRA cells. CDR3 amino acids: CASSLIGGTEAFF. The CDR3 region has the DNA TGTGCCAGCAGCTTAATCGGTGGGACTGAAGCTTTCTTT.